This TCR beta chain is drawn from a study of T cells in Graves' hyperthyroidism and ophthalmopathy. Notes on the study in general: Most thyroid-expanded clonotypes above 0.001 were also found in blood.

This clonotype was seen repeatedly, ten times or more. The antigen is unknown. RNA transcripts gave rise to amplified TCR beta CDR3 regions. The HTBI primer set drove a first-round RT-PCR of the TCR CDR3. MiXCR, run by TCRdb on the multiplex PCR reads, gives a single entry per CDR3 protein. The profile shows some 460,000 distinct CDR3 sequences, 15% to 18% of them singletons. The CDR3 has 21 residues. CDR1 MNHEY and CDR2 SVGEGT come from the germline V gene. Losses at the gene ends were 5 bases for V and 5 bases for J; bases not matched to a gene: 18. The rearrangement links TRBV6-2 or TRBV6-3 to TRBJ2-1; 16 bases are shared with TRBD2. This clonotype originated in a woman younger than 30 with Graves' hyperthyroidism. Sequenced: blood. CDR3 amino acids: CASSGTAGTSGRALPHNEQFF. CDR3 sequence (DNA): TGTGCCAGCAGTGGGACCGCCGGGACTAGCGGGAGGGCCCTACCTCACAATGAGCAGTTCTTC.